The entry below gives a single T cell receptor beta chain sequence along with its context. The sample comes from a study of cytomegalovirus exposure and HLA in healthy donors. This CDR3 spans 14 amino acids. Germline CDR1 reads KGHSH; CDR2 reads LQKENI. V was clipped by 1 base and J by 3 bases; unmatched bases: 1. Use of 60 Vbeta and 13 Jbeta primers characterized the PCR. Measured with immunoSEQ multiplex PCR; TCRdb has only the in-frame clones, and not every one. In the table there are more than 75,000 clones, around 70% of which are singletons. The chain is built from TRBV18 and TRBJ2-7; 9 nucleotides align to TRBD1. The sequenced material came from PBMCs. The source is a man aged 35-49 years in good health and CMV-seropositive. This CDR3 reads CASSPRQGGYEQYF. CDR3 DNA: TGTGCCAGCTCACCACGACAGGGGGGCTACGAGCAGTACTTC. The full variable domain, completed using reference TRBV18 and TRBJ2-7, is NAGVMQNPRHLVRRRGQEARLRCSPMKGHSHVYWYRQLPEEGLKFMVYLQKENIIDESGMPKERFSAEFPKEGPSILRIQQVVRGDSAAYFCASSPRQGGYEQYFGPGTRLTVT.